The 28 T cell receptor beta chains below were found in one sample sequenced in a study of blood T cell repertoires in COVID-19. Only in-frame clones appear in the TCRdb table, and some are missing; sequencing was by immunoSEQ multiplex PCR. Among around 370,000 clones listed, 85% to 90% were seen once. The sequenced sample consisted of PBMCs or T cells enriched from blood (not recorded which). Receptors originate from a woman aged 18-29 years who had recovered from COVID-19.

The sample holds one count of this clone. The chain couples TRBV29-1 to TRBJ1-5; perhaps TRBD1 as D (6 bases). The V end was cut by 6 bases, the J end by 3 bases, with 9 bases between. The germline V gene has CDR1 SQVTM and CDR2 ANQGSEA. The CDR3 has 12 amino acids. The CDR3 loop reads CSVGQNNQPQHF. The CDR3 DNA follows: TGCAGCGTAGGACAGAACAATCAGCCCCAGCATTTT.

This chain uses TRBV30 with TRBJ1-5; 7 positions agree with TRBD1. Germline CDR1 is GTSNPN and CDR2 is SVGIG (reference sequence). J was trimmed by 7 bases and V by 3 bases; bases with no gene match: 15. This CDR3 is 16 amino acids long. CDR3 DNA sequence: TGTGCCTGGAGGAAACGGACAGGCACCCCCCCCCAGCCCCAGCATTTT. As protein: CAWRKRTGTPPQPQHF. Looking up the rest from reference TRBV30 and TRBJ1-5 gives the full variable domain: SQTIHQWPATLVQPVGSPLSLECTVEGTSNPNLYWYRQAAGRGLQLLFYSVGIGQISSEVPQNLSASRPQDRQFILSSKKLLLSDSGFYLCAWRKRTGTPPQPQHFGDGTRLSIL.

CDR3: CATRRITNEKLFF. DNA of the CDR3: TGTGCCACCAGGAGGATAACTAATGAAAAACTGTTTTTT. The rearrangement links TRBV15 to TRBJ1-4; D is unresolved. Germline V gives CDR1 LNHNV, CDR2 YYDKDF (reference sequence). V was cut by 6 bases and J by 1 base, with 6 bases left in between. The CDR3 totals 13 residues.

The chain links TRBV9 to TRBJ2-2; weak D call: TRBD2 (5 bases). The CDR3 sequence is 16 residues long. Trimming left V 0 bases short and J 4 bases short, with 13 bases between. In germline, CDR1 is SGDLS, CDR2 YYNGEE. The CDR3 here is CASSVGGVSFTGELFF. DNA of the CDR3: TGTGCCAGCAGCGTAGGGGGAGTCTCCTTCACCGGGGAGCTGTTTTTT.

CDR3 region: CASSVDSHRGLYEQYF. The CDR3 bases are TGTGCCAGCAGCGTAGATTCGCACAGGGGGCTTTACGAGCAGTACTTC. V usage is TRBV9 and J usage is TRBJ2-7; 9 positions agree with TRBD1. Looked up from germline, CDR1 is SGDLS and CDR2 is YYNGEE. The V gene end was trimmed by 0 bases and the J gene end by 4 bases; junction bases not matched to a gene: 8. The CDR3 length is 16 residues.

This chain joins TRBV5-1 and TRBJ2-4, with D perhaps matching TRBD1 (6 bases). Germline CDR1 reads SGHRS; CDR2 reads YFSETQ. This CDR3 region has 13 residues. Trimming took off 4 bases at V and 4 bases at J, with 9 bases between the two ends. The CDR3 DNA follows: TGCGCCAGCAGCGTGGACAGAAAAAACATTCAGTACTTC. Protein sequence: CASSVDRKNIQYF.

The rearrangement uses TRBV27 and TRBJ2-1; tentatively, D is TRBD2 (5 bases). The CDR3 extends over 14 amino acids. Trimming took off 5 bases at V and 0 bases at J, with 8 bases between the two ends. Germline assignment: CDR1 MNHEY and CDR2 SMNVEV (reference sequence). CDR3 sequence reads: CASSGGSSYNEQFF. The CDR3 DNA is TGTGCCAGCAGTGGAGGTAGCTCCTACAATGAGCAGTTCTTC.

This clone was seen once. The chain couples TRBV6-5 to TRBJ2-1, with 10 nucleotides matching TRBD2. This CDR3 is 15 amino acids long. CDR1 is MNHEY, CDR2 SVGAGI, per germline. V trimming: 5 bases; J trimming: 4 bases; junction bases outside the gene matches: 5. CDR3 sequence reads: CASSTLAGAYNEQFF. The CDR3 nucleotides are TGTGCCAGCAGTACCCTAGCGGGGGCTTACAATGAGCAGTTCTTC.

V usage is TRBV2 and J usage is TRBJ2-5, with 9 bases fitting TRBD2. Germline values: CDR1 SNHLY, CDR2 FYNNEI. Losses at the gene ends were 4 bases for V and 4 bases for J; bases not matched to a gene: 4. This CDR3 is built from 14 residues. CDR3 sequence reads: CASSALAGLETQYF. CDR3 bases: TGTGCCAGCAGTGCTCTAGCGGGGTTAGAGACCCAGTACTTC. Together with reference TRBV2 and TRBJ2-5, the CDR3 gives the full variable domain: EPEVTQTPSHQVTQMGQEVILRCVPISNHLYFYWYRQILGQKVEFLVSFYNNEISEKSEIFDDQFSVERPDGSNFTLKIRSTKLEDSAMYFCASSALAGLETQYFGPGTRLLVL.

The J gene is TRBJ1-6, the V gene TRBV30; possible D gene TRBD1, 6 bases. The germline V gene has CDR1 GTSNPN and CDR2 SVGIG (reference sequence). V was clipped by 2 bases and J by 0 bases, with 8 bases between them. CDR3 length equals 15 residues. The CDR3 DNA reads TGTGCCTGGAGTACAGGGAGCTCCTATAATTCACCCCTCCACTTT. Encoded protein: CAWSTGSSYNSPLHF.

This clone was observed a few times. The rearrangement joins TRBV30 to TRBJ2-2, with a weak D call TRBD1 (6 bases). The CDR3 sequence is 15 residues long. Trimming pared 4 bases from V and 5 bases from J, leaving 17 bases between. The germline CDR1 and CDR2 sequences are GTSNPN and SVGIG (reference sequence). The CDR3 spells CAWKRQVWGTGELFF. In DNA, the CDR3 is TGTGCCTGGAAGAGACAGGTCTGGGGGACCGGGGAGCTGTTTTTT.

CDR3: CASRPGGSTGELFF. In DNA, the CDR3 is TGTGCCAGCCGCCCGGGGGGGAGCACCGGGGAGCTGTTTTTT. The V gene is TRBV7-3, the J gene TRBJ2-2, with 8 positions matching TRBD2. The J segment lost 4 bases and the V segment lost 8 bases, leaving 6 bases of the junction unmatched. Germline-derived CDR1 and CDR2 are SGHTA and FQGTGA. CDR3 length equals 14 residues.

V gene TRBV5-6 combines with J gene TRBJ1-1, with 7 bases lining up with TRBD1. Looked up from germline, CDR1 is SGHDT and CDR2 is YYEEEE. There are 13 residues in the CDR3. J gave up 4 bases and V 4 bases, and 4 bases lay outside the gene matches. This CDR3 reads CASSPQGGTEAFF. CDR3 DNA: TGTGCCAGCAGCCCCCAGGGGGGCACTGAAGCTTTCTTT.

The chain employs TRBV28 and TRBJ1-5; a possible D gene is TRBD1 (6 bases). Germline CDR1 is MDHEN and CDR2 is SYDVKM. Trimming left V 2 bases short and J 2 bases short, with 10 bases between. CDR3 length: 15 residues. CDR3 nucleotides: TGTGCCAGCAGTTTAGGGGGCCAGGGCAATCAGCCCCAGCATTTT. Translation gives CASSLGGQGNQPQHF.

The gene calls are TRBV3-1 (or the pseudogene TRBV3-2) and TRBJ2-5; 9 bases align to TRBD2. The CDR3 has 17 residues. Germline CDR1 is LGHDT and CDR2 is YNNKEL (reference sequence). V lost 5 bases, J lost 4 bases, and 14 bases stayed unmatched. CDR3 sequence reads: CASSALGLALMGETQYF. CDR3 in DNA: TGTGCCAGCAGCGCTTTGGGACTAGCTCTTATGGGAGAGACCCAGTACTTC.

V gene TRBV5-6 combines with J gene TRBJ2-5, with D possibly matching TRBD2 (6 bases). The CDR3 spans 15 residues. V was shortened by 3 bases and J by 5 bases, with 17 bases between the two germline ends. CDR1 is SGHDT and CDR2 is YYEEEE in the germline V gene. CDR3 sequence: CASSWWEKGRETQYF. In DNA, the CDR3 is TGTGCCAGCAGCTGGTGGGAGAAAGGGAGGGAGACCCAGTACTTC. The entire variable domain, with the rest obtained from reference TRBV5-6 and TRBJ2-5, is as follows: DAGVTQSPTHLIKTRGQQVTLRCSPKSGHDTVSWYQQALGQGPQFIFQYYEEEERQRGNFPDRFSGHQFPNYSSELNVNALLLGDSALYLCASSWWEKGRETQYFGPGTRLLVL.

The rearrangement links TRBV11-2 to TRBJ1-2, with no clear D. Germline V gives CDR1 SGHAT, CDR2 FQNNGV. The CDR3 has 13 amino acids. V dropped 1 base and J dropped 5 bases, with 8 bases sitting between them. CDR3 region: CASSLAQTYGYTF. In DNA, the CDR3 is TGTGCCAGCAGCTTAGCTCAGACTTATGGCTACACCTTC.

The rearrangement uses TRBV28 and TRBJ1-1; D ambiguous. Per the germline V gene, CDR1 is MDHEN and CDR2 is SYDVKM. CDR3 length: 14 residues. The V and J ends lost 3 bases and 0 bases respectively, with 8 bases between them. The CDR3 reads CASSFAKMNTEAFF. The CDR3 nucleotides are TGTGCCAGCAGTTTCGCGAAGATGAACACTGAAGCTTTCTTT.

The gene calls are TRBV5-4 and TRBJ2-1; the match to TRBD2 covers 7 bases. From germline, CDR1 is SGHNT and CDR2 YYREEE (reference sequence). The CDR3 extends over 13 amino acids. Unmatched junction bases numbered 14, after V lost 5 bases and J lost 15 bases. The chain's CDR3 is CASRDLGSREGFF. The CDR3 bases are TGTGCCAGCAGGGATCTCGGATCTAGGGAGGGGTTCTTC.

This rearrangement joins TRBV28 to TRBJ2-7; unclear D gene. The V and J ends lost 5 bases and 4 bases respectively, with 9 bases between them. Germline V gene lookup returns CDR1 MDHEN and CDR2 SYDVKM. The CDR3 runs 12 residues. The CDR3: CASSSERYEQYF. The CDR3 nucleotides are TGTGCCAGCAGTAGCGAAAGGTACGAGCAGTACTTC. The full variable domain, rest sourced from reference TRBV28 and TRBJ2-7, is DVKVTQSSRYLVKRTGEKVFLECVQDMDHENMFWYRQDPGLGLRLIYFSYDVKMKEKGDIPEGYSVSREKKERFSLILESASTNQTSMYLCASSSERYEQYFGPGTRLTVT.

CDR3 DNA: TGTGCCAGCAGCCAAGAACCAGGGGTAGGCTACGAGCAGTACTTC. Protein: CASSQEPGVGYEQYF. The chain uses TRBV14 and TRBJ2-7, with a weak D call TRBD1 (6 bases). Germline V gene sequence: CDR1 SGHDN, CDR2 FVKESK. V dropped 0 bases and J dropped 3 bases, with 12 bases sitting between them. CDR3 length equals 15 residues.

The chain combines TRBV18 with TRBJ2-2; no reliable D call. Trimming pared 1 base from V and 6 bases from J, leaving 12 bases between. CDR3 size: 15 residues. CDR1 and CDR2 (germline): KGHSH, LQKENI. CDR3 nucleotides: TGTGCCAGCTCACCACGACGAACCGACTCCGGGGAGCTGTTTTTT. Translating it yields CASSPRRTDSGELFF.

The rearrangement joins TRBV2 to TRBJ2-3; D may be TRBD1 (6 bases). Germline V gene lookup returns CDR1 SNHLY and CDR2 FYNNEI. V was trimmed by 0 bases and J by 3 bases, leaving 10 bases between them. The CDR3 spans 15 residues. CDR3 protein: CASSEARTGTDTQYF. The CDR3 coding sequence is TGTGCCAGCAGTGAAGCGCGCACAGGGACAGATACGCAGTATTTT.

This chain links TRBV9 with TRBJ1-5, with D unresolved. The CDR3 totals 13 residues. CDR1 SGDLS and CDR2 YYNGEE come from the germline V gene. Trimming shortened V by 0 bases and J by 4 bases, and 5 bases separated the two germline ends. DNA of the CDR3: TGTGCCAGCAGCGTAGGGAGTAATCAGCCCCAGCATTTT. Amino acid sequence: CASSVGSNQPQHF.

The chain has TRBV7-3 and TRBJ1-2, with D possibly being TRBD1 (5 bases). The CDR3 spans 15 residues. V was cut by 5 bases and J by 0 bases, with 13 bases left in between. The germline CDR1 and CDR2 sequences are SGHTA and FQGTGA. The CDR3 region is CASSPQGSANYGYTF. As DNA, the CDR3 is TGTGCCAGCAGCCCGCAGGGATCTGCTAACTATGGCTACACCTTC.

J is TRBJ2-1 and V is TRBV5-4; 8 nucleotides line up with TRBD1. The CDR3 sequence is 16 residues long. CDR1 is SGHNT and CDR2 is YYREEE in the germline V gene (reference sequence). With 4 bases clipped from V and 0 bases from J, the junction kept 6 bases outside the gene matches. CDR3 nucleotide sequence: TGTGCCAGCAGCCCTCGGACAGGGAGCTCCTACAATGAGCAGTTCTTC. This encodes CASSPRTGSSYNEQFF.

The chain links TRBV10-3 to TRBJ2-3; TRBD1 matches at 9 bases. CDR1 and CDR2 (germline): ENHRY, SYGVKD. The CDR3 consists of 15 residues. V shed 5 bases, J shed 3 bases, and the junction held 6 bases outside the gene matches. The CDR3 loop is CAISKGGQGTDTQYF. The CDR3 DNA reads as TGTGCCATCAGTAAAGGGGGACAGGGAACAGATACGCAGTATTTT.

To note about this clone: The junction does not match germline at one end; this may be a read error. The V and J genes are TRBV7-7 and TRBJ2-3, with 11 bases that match TRBD2. This CDR3 region has 16 residues. The germline V gene has CDR1 SSHAT and CDR2 FNYEAQ (reference sequence). The CDR3 region is CASSLGSGGASDTQYF. CDR3 in DNA: TGTGCTAGCAGCTTGGGTAGCGGGGGGGCCTCGGATACGCAGTATTTT.